The T cell receptor (beta chain) under discussion was sequenced for a study of Ad26.COV2.S vaccination and SARS-CoV-2 variants. For the study at large: Enrollment placed the donor in the COV1001 Ad26.COV2.S trial arm.

Germline CDR1 LNHDA, CDR2 SQIVND (reference sequence). This CDR3 is 14 amino acids long. V dropped 7 bases and J dropped 0 bases, with 12 bases sitting between them. Treatment given: about 20 received Ad26.COV2.S at low or high dose, single or two shots; 5 received placebo; per-sample allocation not given. Day 63 following the first vaccine or placebo injection was when the samples were taken. The sample came from a Boston adult aged 18-55 years. Assay used: immunoSEQ multiplex PCR; TCRdb lists only in-frame clones, some missing. The data show roughly 460,000 clones, 80% to 90% seen once. The origin of this receptor is a person between 18 and 60 years old who received the Ad26.COV2.S COVID-19 vaccine or a placebo. The sample consisted of peripheral blood, taken in a trial of Ad26.COV2.S vaccine versus placebo. The chain couples TRBV19 to TRBJ1-1; D uncertain. The CDR3 DNA is TGTGCCAGTACAGACACCGCCTTGAACACTGAAGCTTTCTTT. Protein sequence: CASTDTALNTEAFF.